These 17 T cell receptor beta chains originate from one sample sequenced in a study of T cells after somatic rescue of genetic block. Sequencing was performed with immunoSEQ multiplex PCR; in TCRdb, only in-frame clones are kept and a portion is missing. This sample yields roughly 120,000 clones, of which around 90% are seen a single time; about 1.5% belongs to the top ten. Sequencing used peripheral blood mononuclear cells (PBMCs). These receptors were obtained from a woman between 18 and 29 years old.

The rearrangement joins TRBV4-1 to TRBJ2-6, with TRBD1 identical over 9 bases. The ends lost 0 bases at V and 0 bases at J; junction bases unmatched: 6. There are 19 residues in the CDR3. In germline, CDR1 is MGHRA, CDR2 YSYEKL. The CDR3 nucleotides read TGCGCCAGCAGCCAAGAGAAGGGACAGGGCAACTCTGGGGCCAACGTCCTGACTTTC. This sequence encodes CASSQEKGQGNSGANVLTF.

The gene calls are TRBV6-5 and TRBJ1-6; D is possibly TRBD1 (6 bases). V lost 10 bases to trimming and J lost 7 bases, with 17 bases between them. This CDR3 is built from 14 residues. Germline V CDR1 and CDR2: MNHEY, SVGAGI. CDR3 sequence (DNA): TGTGCCACGTCGAGGGGGAGCGGCAATTCACCCCTCCACTTT. Translating gives CATSRGSGNSPLHF.

This clone came up a few times. V and J are TRBV4-1 and TRBJ1-1; possibly TRBD1 for D (5 bases). With 4 bases removed from V and 6 bases from J, the gap between germline ends came to 12 bases. The CDR3 extends over 13 amino acids. The germline gives CDR1 MGHRA, CDR2 YSYEKL. The CDR3 loop reads CASSPGDEAEAFF. Written as DNA, the CDR3 is TGCGCCAGCAGCCCTGGGGACGAGGCTGAAGCTTTCTTT.

The rearrangement links TRBV9 to TRBJ2-1; 12 bases fit TRBD2. V dropped 0 bases and J dropped 8; count of bases not matched to a gene: 9. Germline assignment: CDR1 SGDLS and CDR2 YYNGEE. This CDR3 region has 17 residues. CDR3 sequence: CASSVGLAGGRSDEQFF. In nucleotides, the CDR3 is TGTGCCAGCAGCGTAGGGCTAGCGGGGGGGCGGAGCGATGAGCAGTTCTTC.

The rearrangement joins TRBV4-2 to TRBJ1-2; D possibly corresponds to TRBD1 (5 bases). V was pared by 2 bases and J by 1 base, with 8 bases between. The CDR3 is 14 residues long. Germline CDR1 is LGHNA and CDR2 is YNFKEQ. Here the CDR3 DNA reads TGTGCCAGCAGCCAACCCGACAGTAACTATGGCTACACCTTC. Protein sequence: CASSQPDSNYGYTF.

The V gene is TRBV5-6, the J gene TRBJ1-2; 8 nucleotides align to TRBD1. The V gene end was trimmed by 4 bases and the J gene end by 4 bases; junction bases not matched to a gene: 15. The CDR3 extends over 17 amino acids. Germline V gene data show CDR1 as SGHDT and CDR2 as YYEEEE. This CDR3 is CASSQRTGIRLGYGYTF. The CDR3 bases are TGTGCCAGCAGCCAGAGGACAGGGATACGGCTAGGCTATGGCTACACCTTC.

The CDR3, as DNA: TGTGCCAGCGGCTCCCAAGTAGGAACGGAGACCCAGTACTTC. Translating gives CASGSQVGTETQYF. The chain combines TRBV13 with TRBJ2-5; D is undetermined. The V gene lost 8 bases and the J gene lost 5 bases, with 18 bases spanning the gap. CDR3 length: 14 amino acids. CDR1 is PRHDT and CDR2 is FYEKMQ in the germline V gene (reference sequence).

The rearrangement uses TRBV30 and TRBJ1-1, with D hard to call. Looked up from germline, CDR1 is GTSNPN and CDR2 is SVGIG (reference sequence). The V end lost 4 bases, the J end lost 0 bases, and 9 bases lay between the germline ends. There are 13 residues in the CDR3. The CDR3 DNA reads TGTGCCTGGACGGCAGACATGAACACTGAAGCTTTCTTT. It yields the protein CAWTADMNTEAFF.

This rearrangement joins TRBV7-9 to TRBJ2-3; 9 bases are shared with TRBD1. The CDR3 spans 14 residues. Losses at the gene ends were 6 bases for V and 7 bases for J; bases not matched to a gene: 8. Per the germline V gene, CDR1 is SEHNR and CDR2 is FQNEAQ (reference sequence). The CDR3 sequence: CASSGTGRRHTQYF. CDR3 DNA sequence: TGTGCCAGCAGTGGGACAGGGAGACGACATACGCAGTATTTT.

V and J are TRBV14 and TRBJ1-4; D gene unclear. The CDR3 loop spans 15 amino acids. V was clipped by 3 bases and J by 2 bases, with 10 bases between them. CDR1 is SGHDN and CDR2 is FVKESK in the germline V gene. DNA for the CDR3: TGTGCCAGCAGCCACGGGCAGGACACTAATGAAAAACTGTTTTTT. This gives the protein CASSHGQDTNEKLFF.

The rearrangement joins TRBV6-5 to TRBJ2-7, with 12 bases matching TRBD2. Germline V gives CDR1 MNHEY, CDR2 SVGAGI. This CDR3 contains 15 residues. J lost 6 bases, V lost 7 bases, and 10 bases had no gene match. The CDR3 reads CASTPLAGGRGEQYF. Written as DNA, the CDR3 is TGTGCCAGCACCCCTCTAGCGGGGGGGCGGGGCGAGCAGTACTTC.

The chain is built from TRBV6-6 and TRBJ1-4; D gene unclear. V was clipped by 2 bases and J by 8 bases, with 12 bases between them. Germline CDR1 and CDR2: MNHNY and SVGAGI (reference sequence). CDR3 size: 14 residues. This CDR3 is CASSYRVDREKLFF. The CDR3 nucleotides are TGTGCCAGCAGTTACAGGGTAGATAGAGAAAAACTGTTTTTT.

The chain uses TRBV5-4 and TRBJ2-3; no clear D. This CDR3 is 17 amino acids long. Germline values: CDR1 SGHNT, CDR2 YYREEE (reference sequence). V was shortened by 3 bases and J by 0 bases, with 17 bases between the two germline ends. The CDR3 nucleotides read TGTGCCAGCAGCTCCTACGGGTTTCGGACCAGCACAGATACGCAGTATTTT. It codes for CASSSYGFRTSTDTQYF. Using reference TRBV5-4 and TRBJ2-3 for the parts outside the CDR3, the full variable domain is ETGVTQSPTHLIKTRGQQVTLRCSSQSGHNTVSWYQQALGQGPQFIFQYYREEENGRGNFPPRFSGLQFPNYSSELNVNALELDDSALYLCASSSYGFRTSTDTQYFGPGTRLTVL.

This sequence joins TRBV6-5 and TRBJ1-3; D may be TRBD1 (5 bases). Trimming pared 6 bases from V and 3 bases from J, leaving 12 bases between. The length of the CDR3 is 14 residues. Germline-derived CDR1 and CDR2 are MNHEY and SVGAGI. This CDR3 reads CASSPQTVGNTIYF. In DNA, the CDR3 is TGTGCCAGCAGCCCCCAGACAGTTGGAAACACCATATATTTT.

This clone was found once. This chain joins TRBV28 and TRBJ1-2, with D tentatively TRBD1 (6 bases). This CDR3 spans 12 amino acids. Trimming removed 5 bases from V and 5 bases from J, with 9 bases in between. Germline V CDR1 and CDR2: MDHEN, SYDVKM. CDR3 loop: CASSNGQYGYTF. CDR3 sequence (DNA): TGTGCCAGCAGTAATGGACAGTATGGCTACACCTTC.

This clone is a singleton in its sample. V gene TRBV30 combines with J gene TRBJ2-2, with TRBD2 as a possible D gene (6 bases). The CDR3 has 15 residues. Trimming shortened V by 5 bases and J by 0 bases, and 13 bases separated the two germline ends. Germline V gene lookup returns CDR1 GTSNPN and CDR2 SVGIG (reference sequence). The CDR3 nucleotides are TGTGCCTGGGGAGTTGCGGGGACGAACACCGGGGAGCTGTTTTTT. This translates into CAWGVAGTNTGELFF. Variable domain in full (rest from reference TRBV30 and TRBJ2-2): SQTIHQWPATLVQPVGSPLSLECTVEGTSNPNLYWYRQAAGRGLQLLFYSVGIGQISSEVPQNLSASRPQDRQFILSSKKLLLSDSGFYLCAWGVAGTNTGELFFGEGSRLTVL.

The CDR3 loop reads CASSEEVLHQEAFF. CDR3 nucleotides: TGTGCCAGCAGTGAAGAGGTCCTCCACCAGGAAGCTTTCTTT. The chain couples TRBV2 to TRBJ1-1; D gene ambiguous. This CDR3 comprises 14 residues. V gave up 1 base and J gave up 8 bases, with 14 bases separating them. Germline CDR1 reads SNHLY; CDR2 reads FYNNEI.